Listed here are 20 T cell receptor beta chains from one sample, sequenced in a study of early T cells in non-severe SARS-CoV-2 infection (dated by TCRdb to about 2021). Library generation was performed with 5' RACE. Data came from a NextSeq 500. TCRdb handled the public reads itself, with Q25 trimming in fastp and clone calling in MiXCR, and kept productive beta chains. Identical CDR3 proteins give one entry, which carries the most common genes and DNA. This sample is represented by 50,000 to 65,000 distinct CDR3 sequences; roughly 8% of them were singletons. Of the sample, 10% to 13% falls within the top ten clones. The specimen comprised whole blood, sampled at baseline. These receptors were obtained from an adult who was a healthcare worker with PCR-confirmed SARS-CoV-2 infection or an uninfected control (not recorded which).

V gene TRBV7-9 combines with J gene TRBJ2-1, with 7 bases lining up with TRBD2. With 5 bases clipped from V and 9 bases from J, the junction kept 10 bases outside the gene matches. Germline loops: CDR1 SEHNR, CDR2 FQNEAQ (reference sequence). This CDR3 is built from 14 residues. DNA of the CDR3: TGTGCCAGCAGCGCGGCAGGCGGGAGCGTTGAGCAGTTCTTC. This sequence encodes CASSAAGGSVEQFF.

The CDR3 DNA follows: TGTGCCAGCAGTTACTCCAGGGCAGATACGCAGTATTTT. Translation gives CASSYSRADTQYF. This sequence joins TRBV6-5 and TRBJ2-3, with a tentative D call TRBD1 (5 bases). This CDR3 has 13 amino acids. Germline V CDR1 and CDR2: MNHEY, SVGAGI. Trimming shortened V by 0 bases and J by 4 bases, and 5 bases separated the two germline ends.

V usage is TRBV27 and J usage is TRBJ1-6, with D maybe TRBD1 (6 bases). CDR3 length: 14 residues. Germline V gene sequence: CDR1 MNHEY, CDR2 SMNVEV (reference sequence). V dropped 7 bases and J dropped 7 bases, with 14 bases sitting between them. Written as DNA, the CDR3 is TGTGCCAGCAACCTACAGGGTGGAAATTCACCCCTCCACTTT. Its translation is CASNLQGGNSPLHF.

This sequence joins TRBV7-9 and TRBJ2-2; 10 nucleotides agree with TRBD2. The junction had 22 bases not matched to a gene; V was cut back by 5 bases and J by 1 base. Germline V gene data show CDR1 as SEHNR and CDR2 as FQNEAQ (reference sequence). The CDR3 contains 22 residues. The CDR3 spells CASSIRVRKGLALGWNTGELFF. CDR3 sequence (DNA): TGTGCCAGCAGCATCCGGGTCCGTAAGGGACTAGCGTTAGGTTGGAACACCGGGGAGCTGTTTTTT. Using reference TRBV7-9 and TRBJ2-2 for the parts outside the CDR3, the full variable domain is DTGVSQNPRHKITKRGQNVTFRCDPISEHNRLYWYRQTLGQGPEFLTYFQNEAQLEKSRLLSDRFSAERPKGSFSTLEIQRTEQGDSAMYLCASSIRVRKGLALGWNTGELFFGEGSRLTVL.

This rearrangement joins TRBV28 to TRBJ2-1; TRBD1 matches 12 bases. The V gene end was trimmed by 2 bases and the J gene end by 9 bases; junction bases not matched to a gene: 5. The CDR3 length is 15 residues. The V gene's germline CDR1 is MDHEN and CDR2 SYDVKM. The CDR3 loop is CASSLRDRGLIEQFF. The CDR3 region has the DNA TGTGCCAGCAGTTTAAGGGACAGGGGGCTGATTGAGCAGTTCTTC.

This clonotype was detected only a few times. CDR3 sequence (DNA): TGCAGCGTTGAGGACAGGGGTGGAGAAAAACTGTTTTTT. Translating it yields CSVEDRGGEKLFF. The chain carries TRBV29-1 and TRBJ1-4, with TRBD1 matching over 9 bases. Germline lookup yields CDR1 SQVTM and CDR2 ANQGSEA. This CDR3 region has 13 residues. J lost 8 bases, V lost 3 bases, and 4 bases had no gene match. The full variable domain, with the rest looked up from reference TRBV29-1 and TRBJ1-4, is SAVISQKPSRDICQRGTSLTIQCQVDSQVTMMFWYRQQPGQSLTLIATANQGSEATYESGFVIDKFPISRPNLTFSTLTVSNMSPEDSSIYLCSVEDRGGEKLFFGSGTQLSVL.

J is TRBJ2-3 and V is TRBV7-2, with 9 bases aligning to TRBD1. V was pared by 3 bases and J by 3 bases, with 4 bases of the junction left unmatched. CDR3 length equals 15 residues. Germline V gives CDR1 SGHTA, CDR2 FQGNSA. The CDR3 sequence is CASSFYGQGTDTQYF. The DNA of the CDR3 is TGTGCCAGCAGCTTCTATGGACAGGGGACAGATACGCAGTATTTT.

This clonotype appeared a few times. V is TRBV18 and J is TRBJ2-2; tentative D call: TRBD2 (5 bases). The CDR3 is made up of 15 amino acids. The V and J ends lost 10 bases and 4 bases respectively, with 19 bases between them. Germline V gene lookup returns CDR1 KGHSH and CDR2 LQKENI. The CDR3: CATRMGSRGTGELFF. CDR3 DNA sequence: TGTGCCACTCGGATGGGCTCTCGGGGCACCGGGGAGCTGTTTTTT.

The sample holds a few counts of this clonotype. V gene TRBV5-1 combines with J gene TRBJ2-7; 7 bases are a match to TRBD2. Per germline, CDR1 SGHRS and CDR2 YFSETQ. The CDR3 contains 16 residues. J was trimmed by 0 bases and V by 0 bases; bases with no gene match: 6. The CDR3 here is CASSLDLAVLSYEQYF. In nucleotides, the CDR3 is TGCGCCAGCAGCTTGGACCTAGCGGTTCTCTCCTACGAGCAGTACTTC. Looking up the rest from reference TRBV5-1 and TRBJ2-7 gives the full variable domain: KAGVTQTPRYLIKTRGQQVTLSCSPISGHRSVSWYQQTPGQGLQFLFEYFSETQRNKGNFPGRFSGRQFSNSRSEMNVSTLELGDSALYLCASSLDLAVLSYEQYFGPGTRLTVT.

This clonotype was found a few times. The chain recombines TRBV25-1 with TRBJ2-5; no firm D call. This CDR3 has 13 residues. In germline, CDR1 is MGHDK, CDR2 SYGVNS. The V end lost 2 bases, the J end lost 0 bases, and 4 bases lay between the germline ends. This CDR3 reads CASSEQYQETQYF. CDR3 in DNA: TGTGCCAGCAGTGAACAGTACCAAGAGACCCAGTACTTC.

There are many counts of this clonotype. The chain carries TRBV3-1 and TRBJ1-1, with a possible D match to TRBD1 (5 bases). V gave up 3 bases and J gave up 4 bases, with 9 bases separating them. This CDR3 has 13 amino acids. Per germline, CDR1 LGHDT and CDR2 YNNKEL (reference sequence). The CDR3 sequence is CASSQGLGTEAFF. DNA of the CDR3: TGTGCCAGCAGCCAGGGACTCGGCACTGAAGCTTTCTTT. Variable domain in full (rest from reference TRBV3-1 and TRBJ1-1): DTAVSQTPKYLVTQMGNDKSIKCEQNLGHDTMYWYKQDSKKFLKIMFSYNNKELIINETVPNRFSPKSPDKAHLNLHINSLELGDSAVYFCASSQGLGTEAFFGQGTRLTVV.

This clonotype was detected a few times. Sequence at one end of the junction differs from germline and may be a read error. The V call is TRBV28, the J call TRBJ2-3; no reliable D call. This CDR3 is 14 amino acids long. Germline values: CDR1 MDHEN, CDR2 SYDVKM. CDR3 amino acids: CASNLLSSTDTQYF. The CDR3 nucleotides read TGTGCCAGCAATTTATTGTCTAGCACAGATACGCAGTATTTT.

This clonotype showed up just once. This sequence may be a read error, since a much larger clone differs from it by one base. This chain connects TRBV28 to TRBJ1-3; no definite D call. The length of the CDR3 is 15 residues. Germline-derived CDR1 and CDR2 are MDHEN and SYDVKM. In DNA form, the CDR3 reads TGTGCCAGCAGTTCAGAGGTCTTCTCTGGAAACTCCATATATTTT. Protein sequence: CASSSEVFSGNSIYF.

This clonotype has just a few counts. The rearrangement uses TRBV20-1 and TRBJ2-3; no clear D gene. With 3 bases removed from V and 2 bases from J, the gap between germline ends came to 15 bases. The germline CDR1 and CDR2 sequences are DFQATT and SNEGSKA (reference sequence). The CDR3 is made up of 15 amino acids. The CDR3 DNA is TGCAGTGCTAGGGCCCATGCACACTCCACAGATACGCAGTATTTT. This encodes CSARAHAHSTDTQYF.

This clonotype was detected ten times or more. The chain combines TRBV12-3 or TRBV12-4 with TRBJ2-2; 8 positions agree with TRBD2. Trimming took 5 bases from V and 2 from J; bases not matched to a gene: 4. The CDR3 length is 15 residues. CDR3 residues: CASSPSGLNTGELFF. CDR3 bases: TGTGCCAGCAGTCCTAGCGGGTTAAACACCGGGGAGCTGTTTTTT.

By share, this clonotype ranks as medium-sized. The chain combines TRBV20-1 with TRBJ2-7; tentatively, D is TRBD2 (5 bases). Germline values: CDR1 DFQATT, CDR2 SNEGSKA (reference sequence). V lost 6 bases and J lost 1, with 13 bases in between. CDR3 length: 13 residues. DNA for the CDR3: TGCAGTGCCCGAGACGGGGTTTCCTACGAGCAGTACTTC. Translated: CSARDGVSYEQYF.

CDR3 DNA: TGCAGTGCTAGCGGGAGGGCCGCCTACGAGCAGTACTTC. This sequence encodes CSASGRAAYEQYF. The rearrangement links TRBV20-1 to TRBJ2-7, with TRBD2 identical over 8 bases. V trimming: 3 bases; J trimming: 2 bases; junction bases outside the gene matches: 3. The germline gives CDR1 DFQATT, CDR2 SNEGSKA (reference sequence). The CDR3 is 13 amino acids.

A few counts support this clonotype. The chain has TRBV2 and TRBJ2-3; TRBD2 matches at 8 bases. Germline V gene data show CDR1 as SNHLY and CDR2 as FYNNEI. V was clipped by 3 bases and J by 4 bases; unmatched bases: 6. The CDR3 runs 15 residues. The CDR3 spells CASSDEAGAADTQYF. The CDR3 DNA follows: TGTGCCAGCAGTGATGAAGCGGGAGCTGCAGATACGCAGTATTTT.

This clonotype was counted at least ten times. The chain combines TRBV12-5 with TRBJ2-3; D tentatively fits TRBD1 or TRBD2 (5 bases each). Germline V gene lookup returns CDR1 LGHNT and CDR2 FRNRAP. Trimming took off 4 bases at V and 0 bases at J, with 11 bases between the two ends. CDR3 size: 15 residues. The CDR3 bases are TGTGCTAGTGGTTCCAGTTGGGACAGCACAGATACGCAGTATTTT. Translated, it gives CASGSSWDSTDTQYF.

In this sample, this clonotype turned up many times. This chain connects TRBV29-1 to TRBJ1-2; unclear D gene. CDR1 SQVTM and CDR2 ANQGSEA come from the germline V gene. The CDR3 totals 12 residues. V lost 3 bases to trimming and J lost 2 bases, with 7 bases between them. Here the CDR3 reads CSVEAGNYGYTF. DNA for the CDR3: TGCAGCGTTGAGGCCGGAAACTATGGCTACACCTTC.